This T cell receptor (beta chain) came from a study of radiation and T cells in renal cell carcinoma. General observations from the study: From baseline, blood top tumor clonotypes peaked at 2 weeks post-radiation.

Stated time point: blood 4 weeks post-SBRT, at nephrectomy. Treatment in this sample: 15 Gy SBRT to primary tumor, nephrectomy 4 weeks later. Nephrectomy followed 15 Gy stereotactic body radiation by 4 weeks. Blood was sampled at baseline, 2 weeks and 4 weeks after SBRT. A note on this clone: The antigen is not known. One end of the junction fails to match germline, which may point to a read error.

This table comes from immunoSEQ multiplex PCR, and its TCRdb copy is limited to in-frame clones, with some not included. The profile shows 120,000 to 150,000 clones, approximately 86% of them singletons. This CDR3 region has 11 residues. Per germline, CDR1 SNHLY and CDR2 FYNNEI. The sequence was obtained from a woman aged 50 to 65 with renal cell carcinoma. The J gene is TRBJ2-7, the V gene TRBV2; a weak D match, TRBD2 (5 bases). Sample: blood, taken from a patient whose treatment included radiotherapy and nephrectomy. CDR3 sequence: CASSELRTGFF. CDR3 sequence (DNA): TGTGCCAGCAGTGAATTGAGAACGGGGTTCTTC.